What follows are 16 T cell receptor beta chains derived from one specimen sequenced in a study of T cells in Graves' hyperthyroidism and ophthalmopathy. Amplified TCR beta CDR3 regions derived from RNA transcripts. HTBI primers drove first-round RT-PCR of the TCR CDR3. In TCRdb, the multiplex PCR reads were re-called with MiXCR into one record per CDR3 protein. Of about 360,000 distinct CDR3 sequences listed, roughly 13% are singletons. Source material: blood. These receptors came from a woman under 30 with Graves' hyperthyroidism.

This clonotype was observed a few times. Without the conserved terminal phenylalanine or tryptophan, this CDR3 likely stems from a read error. The rearrangement links TRBV7-3 to TRBJ2-1; TRBD2 might be the D (5 bases). Germline V gives CDR1 SGHTA, CDR2 FQGTGA. The CDR3 totals 16 residues. V was trimmed by 6 bases and J by 2 bases, leaving 17 bases between them. The CDR3 DNA reads as TGTGCCAGCAGTCCCGAGGGTTTCCATCCCTACAATGAGCAGTTCCTC. Its translation: CASSPEGFHPYNEQFL.

This clonotype was observed at least ten times. This chain joins TRBV20-1 and TRBJ2-3; TRBD1 or TRBD2 may be the D gene (6 bases each). V was shortened by 1 base and J by 2 bases, with 28 bases between the two germline ends. The CDR3 length is 20 residues. Germline CDR1 reads DFQATT; CDR2 reads SNEGSKA (reference sequence). This CDR3 reads CSARVYHKTGAPIPTDTQYF. The CDR3 DNA follows: TGCAGTGCTAGAGTATACCACAAAACGGGGGCACCCATACCCACAGATACGCAGTATTTT.

Ten or more counts support this clonotype. The chain employs TRBV28 and TRBJ1-2; maybe TRBD1 (5 bases). V was shortened by 3 bases and J by 2 bases, with 19 bases between the two germline ends. The germline CDR1 and CDR2 sequences are MDHEN and SYDVKM. This CDR3 has 17 amino acids. CDR3 sequence: CASSFWDRDDFNYGYTF. For the CDR3, the DNA is TGTGCCAGCAGTTTCTGGGACCGGGACGACTTCAACTATGGCTACACCTTC.

This clonotype was detected many times. CDR3: CASSSDRAHLNTEAFF. The DNA of the CDR3 is TGTGCCAGCTCATCGGACAGGGCACACTTGAACACTGAAGCTTTCTTT. The V and J genes are TRBV18 and TRBJ1-1; 8 nucleotides agree with TRBD1. This CDR3 region has 16 residues. Germline loops: CDR1 KGHSH, CDR2 LQKENI. After removal of 5 bases from V and 0 bases from J, the junction contained 8 bases not matched to a gene. Full variable domain (remainder filled in from reference TRBV18 and TRBJ1-1): NAGVMQNPRHLVRRRGQEARLRCSPMKGHSHVYWYRQLPEEGLKFMVYLQKENIIDESGMPKERFSAEFPKEGPSILRIQQVVRGDSAAYFCASSSDRAHLNTEAFFGQGTRLTVV.

This clonotype came up many times. V and J are TRBV12-3 or TRBV12-4 and TRBJ2-1; D may match TRBD1 or TRBD2 (7 bases each). This CDR3 comprises 15 residues. The V end was cut by 1 base, the J end by 5 bases, with 12 bases between. This chain's CDR3 is CASSLVQGGHNEQFF. CDR3 nucleotide sequence: TGTGCCAGCAGTTTAGTCCAGGGGGGGCACAATGAGCAGTTCTTC.

Only a few counts were recorded for this clonotype. The chain uses TRBV19 and TRBJ2-2; the match to TRBD1 covers 7 bases. Germline V gives CDR1 LNHDA, CDR2 SQIVND (reference sequence). Trimming at V came to 3 bases and at J to 4 bases, leaving 2 bases not matched to a gene. The CDR3 sequence is 14 residues long. The CDR3 coding sequence is TGTGCCAGTAGTATCCGACAGGGCACCGGGGAGCTGTTTTTT. This codes for CASSIRQGTGELFF.

In this sample, this clonotype turned up many times. The genes are TRBV3-1 and TRBJ2-2, with 8 positions matching TRBD1. Germline loops: CDR1 LGHDT, CDR2 YNNKEL (reference sequence). The V segment lost 2 bases and the J segment 1 base; nucleotides outside the gene matches: 3. This CDR3 is 16 amino acids long. The CDR3 loop is CASSQYGTGNTGELFF. CDR3 coding DNA: TGTGCCAGCAGCCAATATGGGACAGGGAACACCGGGGAGCTGTTTTTT.

The sample holds a few counts of this clonotype. Given a much more abundant clone one base away, this may be a read error. The DNA for the CDR3 is TGTGCCTGCTCACCCCCCGGCGGCACTGAAGCTTTCTTT. Its protein is CACSPPGGTEAFF. The rearrangement links TRBV18 to TRBJ1-1; D is uncertain. This CDR3 has 13 residues. Germline CDR1 KGHSH, CDR2 LQKENI.

In this sample, this clonotype turned up many times. The chain has TRBV6-5 and TRBJ2-2, with no clear D. Germline-derived CDR1 and CDR2 are MNHEY and SVGAGI. CDR3 length equals 13 residues. V was trimmed by 0 bases and J by 7 bases, leaving 6 bases between them. CDR3 sequence (DNA): TGTGCCAGCAGTTACTCGTACAGCGGGGAGCTGTTTTTT. It codes for CASSYSYSGELFF.

This clonotype was counted ten times or more. The gene calls are TRBV28 and TRBJ2-1, with D uncertain. V gave up 6 bases and J gave up 5 bases, with 11 bases separating them. CDR3 length: 13 amino acids. CDR1 MDHEN and CDR2 SYDVKM come from the germline V gene. The DNA for the CDR3 is TGTGCCAGCAGCCCGATAGACAACAATGAGCAGTTCTTC. This gives the protein CASSPIDNNEQFF.

This clonotype was observed a handful of times. The rearrangement links TRBV19 to TRBJ2-7; no reliable D call. Germline V lookup: CDR1 LNHDA, CDR2 SQIVND (reference sequence). The length of the CDR3 is 14 residues. Deletions cut 6 bases from V and 5 bases from J, with 17 bases between. The CDR3 is CASSTHQYGDEQYF. In nucleotides, the CDR3 is TGTGCCAGTAGCACCCACCAATATGGGGACGAGCAGTACTTC. The full variable domain, completed using reference TRBV19 and TRBJ2-7, is DGGITQSPKYLFRKEGQNVTLSCEQNLNHDAMYWYRQDPGQGLRLIYYSQIVNDFQKGDIAEGYSVSREKKESFPLTVTSAQKNPTAFYLCASSTHQYGDEQYFGPGTRLTVT.

The CDR3 bases are TGTGCCAGCAGCCAACTGGACACCACCTACGAGCAGTACTTC. Its protein product is CASSQLDTTYEQYF. The chain employs TRBV3-1 and TRBJ2-7, with D maybe TRBD1 (5 bases). Germline CDR1 is LGHDT and CDR2 is YNNKEL (reference sequence). CDR3 length: 14 residues. V lost 2 bases and J 2 bases, leaving 10 bases between the germline ends.

In this sample, this clonotype turned up many times. The rearrangement links TRBV7-2 to TRBJ2-7; 7 bases align to TRBD1. Germline V gene sequence: CDR1 SGHTA, CDR2 FQGNSA. V was pared by 4 bases and J by 3 bases, with 6 bases of the junction left unmatched. The CDR3 contains 14 residues. CDR3 region: CASSSDRRNYEQYF. The DNA for the CDR3 is TGTGCCAGCAGCTCGGACAGGAGAAACTACGAGCAGTACTTC.

V gene TRBV19 combines with J gene TRBJ2-1, with 10 positions matching TRBD2. CDR3 size: 16 residues. Germline values: CDR1 LNHDA, CDR2 SQIVND (reference sequence). V trimming: 1 base; J trimming: 3 bases; junction bases outside the gene matches: 3. The CDR3 is CASSIGGLADYNEQFF. CDR3 bases: TGTGCCAGTAGTATAGGAGGACTAGCGGACTACAATGAGCAGTTCTTC.

This clonotype was detected many times. V usage is TRBV2 and J usage is TRBJ2-3; possible D gene TRBD2, 5 bases. The CDR3 covers 15 residues. Germline V CDR1 and CDR2: SNHLY, FYNNEI. V was pared by 7 bases and J by 1 base, with 15 bases between. CDR3 sequence reads: CASTPDGLRTDTQYF. In DNA, the CDR3 is TGTGCCAGCACTCCTGACGGACTCCGCACAGATACGCAGTATTTT.

V gene TRBV18 combines with J gene TRBJ2-5, with TRBD2 matching 7 bases. With 3 bases clipped from V and 1 base from J, the junction kept 11 bases outside the gene matches. This CDR3 contains 17 residues. Germline values: CDR1 KGHSH, CDR2 LQKENI. CDR3 loop: CASSPGMGGITQETQYF. CDR3 nucleotides: TGTGCCAGCTCACCGGGAATGGGGGGGATAACCCAAGAGACCCAGTACTTC.